The 4 T cell receptor beta chains reported below all come from one sample, sequenced in a study of cytomegalovirus exposure and HLA in healthy donors. Primers: 60 Vbeta forward and 13 Jbeta reverse. The repertoire was sequenced with immunoSEQ multiplex PCR; TCRdb's copy has only in-frame clones and lacks some. The sample includes 100,000 to 150,000 clones, 60% to 85% of them seen just once. Sequencing was done on a sample of PBMCs. Receptor source: a man aged 25-45 years in good health and CMV-seronegative.

This clone was detected only once. The gene calls are TRBV15 and TRBJ1-1, with 7 bases matching TRBD1. J was trimmed by 4 bases and V by 5 bases; bases with no gene match: 7. There are 14 residues in the CDR3. Germline assignment: CDR1 LNHNV and CDR2 YYDKDF (reference sequence). CDR3 DNA: TGTGCCACCAGCGGAACCCGGACAGGCACTGAAGCTTTCTTT. Translation gives CATSGTRTGTEAFF.

V usage is TRBV4-3 and J usage is TRBJ1-1; no firm D call. Germline CDR1 LGHNA, CDR2 YSLEER. The V end was cut by 6 bases, the J end by 1 base, with 9 bases between. CDR3 length equals 13 residues. The CDR3 DNA reads TGCGCCAGCAGGCGGACTGGGAACACTGAAGCTTTCTTT. This encodes CASRRTGNTEAFF.

This chain connects TRBV27 to TRBJ1-1, with 9 nucleotides matching TRBD1. Germline-derived CDR1 and CDR2 are MNHEY and SMNVEV (reference sequence). After removal of 3 bases from V and 7 bases from J, the junction contained 12 bases not matched to a gene. This CDR3 spans 16 amino acids. CDR3: CASSFTGGAGVGEAFF. CDR3 bases: TGTGCCAGCAGTTTTACAGGGGGCGCAGGGGTCGGTGAAGCTTTCTTT.

This chain connects TRBV9 to TRBJ1-1, with a possible D match to TRBD1 (6 bases). The CDR3 has 14 residues. Per germline, CDR1 SGDLS and CDR2 YYNGEE. Trimming pared 4 bases from V and 5 bases from J, leaving 15 bases between. The CDR3 here is CASSPEGGWTEAFF. The CDR3 DNA follows: TGTGCCAGCAGCCCGGAGGGGGGGTGGACTGAAGCTTTCTTT.